This record concerns one T cell receptor (beta chain) sequence. The record originates from a study of blood T cells in healthy people across ages. The second PCR ran 7 to 11 cycles with a sample-barcoded 5' primer and J-beta primers. One entry per CDR3 protein, called by TCRdb with MiXCR from the 5' RACE reads. Among about 670,000 distinct CDR3 sequences listed, roughly 43% were seen once. Germline V gene sequence: CDR1 SGHRS, CDR2 YFSETQ. J gave up 12 bases and V 0 bases, and 10 bases lay outside the gene matches. The CDR3 spans 15 residues. V is TRBV5-1 and J is TRBJ2-1; 9 bases match TRBD2. The clonotype was recovered from an elderly man in good health. Sequencing was carried out using blood. CDR3 amino acids: CASSLGGGRATLQFF. The CDR3 DNA reads as TGCGCCAGCAGCTTGGGTGGCGGGAGGGCCACTCTGCAGTTCTTC.